The T cell receptor (beta chain) described here comes from a study of shared clonotypes between healthy human individuals. The material for each subset, its genomic DNA, was split evenly across several immunoSEQ plates. Here immunoSEQ multiplex PCR was the method, and the copy in TCRdb shows in-frame clones only, minus some. The sample contains about 510,000 clones, about 96% of which appear only once. The sample was naive CD4+ T cells sorted from blood. Described subset: CD45RA+ positively selected. This clonotype was sampled from a woman aged 25 to 39 in good health.

CDR3 DNA: TGTGCCAGCAGCTTCTTCCGGATACTATCCACCACAGATACGCAGTATTTT. Protein: CASSFFRILSTTDTQYF. The V gene is TRBV5-6, the J gene TRBJ2-3, with unresolved D. CDR1 is SGHDT and CDR2 is YYEEEE in the germline V gene. The V and J ends lost 2 bases and 2 bases respectively, with 18 bases between them. The CDR3 is made up of 17 amino acids.